This is a list of T cell receptor beta chains from one sample in a study of blood T cell repertoires in COVID-19. Method: immunoSEQ multiplex PCR; TCRdb's copy keeps in-frame clones and lacks some. The table has around 40,000 clones, around 86% seen once. Sequencing was carried out using peripheral blood. The receptors were gathered from a man aged 60 to 75 with active COVID-19. Both conserved end residues are part of each CDR3. Fields, in order: J gene, D gene, CDR3 length, V gene, clone size, CDR3 DNA, CDR3 protein. D genes are given only for firm matches. Clone size appears in some rows only: once, few, many, or a class for an expanded clone.

TRBJ2-4	NA	14	TRBV5-4	once	TGTGCCAGCTCCCGGGCGGGTGGGGAGAACATTCAGTACTTC	CASSRAGGENIQYF
TRBJ1-1	NA	15	TRBV7-3	NA	TGTGCCAGCAGCTTAGAAGGGGGGGCGAACACTGAAGCTTTCTTT	CASSLEGGANTEAFF
TRBJ2-5	TRBD1	16	TRBV7-8	NA	TGTGCCAGCAGCTTAGCGGGTGAAAGGGGGCGGGAGACCCAGTACTTC	CASSLAGERGRETQYF
TRBJ2-7	NA	12	TRBV3-1/TRBV3-2	few	TGTGCCAGCAGCCAAGATCTCCGGGAGCAGTACTTC	CASSQDLREQYF
TRBJ1-5	NA	16	TRBV6-6	once	TGTGCCAGCAGTTACGTCGCAGGAGGGAGCAATCAGCCCCAGCATTTT	CASSYVAGGSNQPQHF
TRBJ1-1	NA	14	TRBV5-1	NA	TGCGCCAGCAGCTTGAATGGATTCGACACTGGGGCTTTCTTT	CASSLNGFDTGAFF
TRBJ1-2	NA	12	TRBV5-1	NA	TGCGCCAGCAGCTTGGATAGGGGCGATTACACCTTC	CASSLDRGDYTF
TRBJ2-2	TRBD1	15	TRBV28	NA	TGTGCCAGCAGTCCCCAGGGGGCGAACACCGGGGAGCTGTTTTTT	CASSPQGANTGELFF
TRBJ2-1	TRBD2	14	TRBV5-1	NA	TGCGCCAGCAGCTATGGTCTAGCGGTCAATGAGCAGTTCTTC	CASSYGLAVNEQFF
TRBJ2-7	TRBD2	17	TRBV30	NA	TGTGCCTGGAGTGCCCCTCGCGTTAGCGGGAGTTCCTACGAGCAGTACTTC	CAWSAPRVSGSSYEQYF
TRBJ2-2	TRBD2	15	TRBV10-1	NA	TGCGCCAGCAGTACTAGCGCGGGCAACACCGGGGAGCTGTTTTTT	CASSTSAGNTGELFF
TRBJ2-5	TRBD2	16	TRBV7-9	NA	TGTGCCAGCAGCCCAGGGGTGGCTAGCGGGGAAGAGACCCAGTACTTC	CASSPGVASGEETQYF
TRBJ2-5	TRBD2	12	TRBV29-1	NA	TGCAGCGTACCTAGCGGGAGGGGGACCCAGTACTTC	CSVPSGRGTQYF
TRBJ2-1	TRBD1	15	TRBV28	NA	TGTGCCAGCAGCCTTGGGGGACAGGGGGAGAATGAGCAGTTCTTC	CASSLGGQGENEQFF
TRBJ1-2	NA	12	TRBV5-1	NA	TGCGCCAGCAGCTCAGTCGACTATGGCTACACCTTC	CASSSVDYGYTF
TRBJ2-7	TRBD2	17	TRBV5-1	NA	TGCGCCAGCAGCCGGGGACTAGCGGGGGGAACCTCCTACGAGCAGTACTTC	CASSRGLAGGTSYEQYF
TRBJ2-6	NA	16	TRBV18	NA	TGTGCCAGCTCACCAGACAGACTGGCTGGGGCCAACGTCCTGACTTTC	CASSPDRLAGANVLTF
TRBJ2-1	TRBD2	15	TRBV6-6	NA	TGTGCCGCGGGGGGCGATAGCAGCTCCTACAATGAGCAGTTCTTC	CAAGGDSSSYNEQFF
TRBJ1-1	NA	11	TRBV5-8	NA	TGTGCCAGCACCTCGTTCGGTGAAGCTTTCTTT	CASTSFGEAFF
TRBJ1-2	TRBD1	16	TRBV4-1	NA	TGCGCCAGCAGCCAAGCCCCACAGGGGAACCTGGGTGGCTACACCTTC	CASSQAPQGNLGGYTF
TRBJ2-3	NA	15	TRBV2	NA	TGTGCCAGCAGTCTAGACCTAATACTTACAGATACGCAGTATTTT	CASSLDLILTDTQYF
TRBJ1-5	NA	16	TRBV7-6	NA	TGTGCCAGCAGCTTAGCACCTGGGCAGGCTCTTACGCCCCAGCATTTT	CASSLAPGQALTPQHF
TRBJ1-1	TRBD1	15	TRBV28	NA	TGTGCCAGCAGCCGAGGGACAGCTTCGAACACTGAAGCTTTCTTT	CASSRGTASNTEAFF
TRBJ2-7	TRBD1	15	TRBV19	NA	TGTGCCAGTAGTCCGGGGACAGGGGATTTTTACGAGCAGTACTTC	CASSPGTGDFYEQYF
TRBJ1-1	NA	16	TRBV12-5	NA	TGTGCTAGTGGTTTTACATCCGGAGGGGGGGTTACTGAAGCTTTCTTT	CASGFTSGGGVTEAFF
TRBJ2-7	TRBD2	14	TRBV11-2	few	TGTGCCAGCAGCCCCGGGACTAGCAGCTACGAGCAGTACTTC	CASSPGTSSYEQYF
TRBJ1-2	NA	13	TRBV6-2/TRBV6-3	medium-sized	TGTGCCAGCAGTACAACAGCGGACTATGGCTACACCTTC	CASSTTADYGYTF
TRBJ2-3	TRBD2	16	TRBV27	NA	TGTGCCAGCAGCCAATCGACTAGCGGGCGGGAAGATACGCAGTATTTT	CASSQSTSGREDTQYF
TRBJ2-1	TRBD2	15	TRBV11-2	NA	TGTGCCAGCAGCTTAGGCGGGAGCTCCTACAATGAGCAGTTCTTC	CASSLGGSSYNEQFF
TRBJ1-3	TRBD1	15	TRBV5-1	NA	TGCGCCAGCAGCCTGACAGGGACCTCTGGAAACACCATATATTTT	CASSLTGTSGNTIYF
TRBJ2-5	NA	15	TRBV7-7	few	TGTGCCAGCAGCTTAGCCCCAGCGGACCAAGAGACCCAGTACTTC	CASSLAPADQETQYF
TRBJ2-1	NA	12	TRBV27	NA	TGTGCCAGCAGTTATATTGGAGGTGAGCAGTTCTTC	CASSYIGGEQFF
TRBJ1-2	TRBD1	14	TRBV7-2	NA	TGTGCCAGCAGCTTAGTTGACAGGGACCATGGCTACACCTTC	CASSLVDRDHGYTF
TRBJ2-2	NA	11	TRBV9	NA	TGTGCCAGCAGCGAACAGGGGGAGCTGTTTTTT	CASSEQGELFF
TRBJ2-1	TRBD2	17	TRBV20-1	NA	TGCAGTGCTAGTGCACTTTTAAGCGGGAGTTTGTACAATGAGCAGTTCTTC	CSASALLSGSLYNEQFF
TRBJ1-2	NA	14	TRBV7-9	NA	TGTGCCAGCAGCGGGGGGTCAGGGTTCTATGGCTACACCTTC	CASSGGSGFYGYTF
TRBJ2-7	NA	14	TRBV3-1/TRBV3-2	NA	TGTGCCAGCAGCCAAATGCATAGCTCCTACGAGCAGTACTTC	CASSQMHSSYEQYF
TRBJ2-2	TRBD2	15	TRBV6-5	NA	TGTGCCAGCCACAAGATAGCGGGAGTCGCCGGGGAGCTGTTTTTT	CASHKIAGVAGELFF
TRBJ2-7	TRBD1	16	TRBV14	NA	TGTGCCAGCAGCCAAGCCCGGACAGGGCGCCAACGAAATATTTTTTTC	CASSQARTGRQRNIFF
TRBJ1-4	NA	13	TRBV7-9	NA	TGTGCCAGCAGCTTAGGGCACGGGGAAAAACTGTTTTTT	CASSLGHGEKLFF